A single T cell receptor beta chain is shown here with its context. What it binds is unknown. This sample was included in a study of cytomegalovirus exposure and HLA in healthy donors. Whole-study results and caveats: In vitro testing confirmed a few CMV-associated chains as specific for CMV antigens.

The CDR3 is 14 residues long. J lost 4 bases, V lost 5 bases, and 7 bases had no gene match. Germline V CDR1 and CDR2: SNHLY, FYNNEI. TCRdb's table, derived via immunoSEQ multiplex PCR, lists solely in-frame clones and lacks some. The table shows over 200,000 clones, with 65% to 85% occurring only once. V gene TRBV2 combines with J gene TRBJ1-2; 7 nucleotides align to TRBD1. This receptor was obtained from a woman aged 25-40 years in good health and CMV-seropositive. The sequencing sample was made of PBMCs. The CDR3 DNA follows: TGTGCCAGCAGTCCCTCTCGACAGGGCTATGGCTACACCTTC. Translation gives CASSPSRQGYGYTF. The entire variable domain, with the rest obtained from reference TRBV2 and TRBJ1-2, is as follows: EPEVTQTPSHQVTQMGQEVILRCVPISNHLYFYWYRQILGQKVEFLVSFYNNEISEKSEIFDDQFSVERPDGSNFTLKIRSTKLEDSAMYFCASSPSRQGYGYTFGSGTRLTVV.